The next 26 T cell receptor beta chains were all read from a single sample in a study of blood T cell repertoires in COVID-19. The data were produced by immunoSEQ multiplex PCR, yet TCRdb's version contains in-frame clones alone and is incomplete. The repertoire holds 170,000 or so clones, with approximately 85% as singletons. What was sequenced was PBMCs or T cells enriched from blood (not recorded which). Receptors were obtained from a man between 40 and 49 years old who had recovered from COVID-19.

This chain links TRBV7-9 with TRBJ2-2; D gene unclear. Germline V CDR1 and CDR2: SEHNR, FQNEAQ (reference sequence). Trimming stripped 4 bases from V and 2 bases from J, with 11 bases between. The length of the CDR3 is 15 residues. The CDR3 here is CASSSLLENTGELFF. The CDR3 DNA is TGTGCCAGCAGCTCCCTTCTAGAAAACACCGGGGAGCTGTTTTTT.

J is TRBJ2-7 and V is TRBV24-1, with 7 bases matching TRBD1. The CDR3 sequence is 15 residues long. Germline-derived CDR1 and CDR2 are KGHDR and SFDVKD. J gave up 2 bases and V 5 bases, and 8 bases lay outside the gene matches. The CDR3 region is CATSGDRDSPYEQYF. DNA of the CDR3: TGTGCCACCAGTGGGGACCGGGACAGCCCCTACGAGCAGTACTTC.

This chain uses TRBV19 with TRBJ1-1; no reliable D call. Germline CDR1 reads LNHDA; CDR2 reads SQIVND (reference sequence). V was trimmed by 4 bases and J by 0 bases, leaving 9 bases between them. The CDR3 is made up of 14 amino acids. CDR3 sequence: CASSSQVMNTEAFF. CDR3 nucleotide sequence: TGTGCCAGTAGTAGTCAGGTCATGAACACTGAAGCTTTCTTT.

The genes are TRBV5-6 and TRBJ2-7, with D possibly being TRBD2 (7 bases). The CDR3 is 16 amino acids. Germline-derived CDR1 and CDR2 are SGHDT and YYEEEE. The V end was cut by 5 bases, the J end by 3 bases, with 21 bases between. DNA for the CDR3: TGTGCCAGCAGTTTTGCGGGGAGGGGGGTCCTCTACGAGCAGTACTTC. It yields the protein CASSFAGRGVLYEQYF.

This clone was seen a few times. V is TRBV7-9 and J is TRBJ1-3; 7 bases fit TRBD1. V was clipped by 4 bases and J by 2 bases; unmatched bases: 2. From germline, CDR1 is SEHNR and CDR2 FQNEAQ (reference sequence). The CDR3 has 14 amino acids. CDR3 in DNA: TGTGCCAGCAGCTCGGGACAGCCTGGAAACACCATATATTTT. It encodes CASSSGQPGNTIYF.

The chain joins TRBV5-1 to TRBJ1-2; TRBD1 aligns across 8 bases. CDR1 SGHRS and CDR2 YFSETQ come from the germline V gene. CDR3 length equals 15 residues. J was trimmed by 5 bases and V by 0 bases; bases with no gene match: 6. DNA for the CDR3: TGCGCCAGCAGCTTGGCCCCTGGACAGGGATATGGCTACACCTTC. The encoded protein is CASSLAPGQGYGYTF.

The rearrangement uses TRBV5-1 and TRBJ2-1; perhaps TRBD1 as D (5 bases). V was clipped by 1 base and J by 4 bases, with 9 bases between them. The CDR3 has 14 amino acids. CDR1 is SGHRS and CDR2 is YFSETQ in the germline V gene. The CDR3 loop reads CASSLSAGYNEQFF. As DNA, the CDR3 is TGCGCCAGCAGCTTGTCAGCAGGGTACAATGAGCAGTTCTTC.

CDR3 amino acids: CSVGGGAGDTQYF. Written as DNA, the CDR3 is TGCAGCGTTGGCGGGGGGGCCGGGGATACGCAGTATTTT. The chain links TRBV29-1 to TRBJ2-3; 9 bases fit TRBD2. The CDR3 covers 13 residues. Trimming at V came to 4 bases and at J to 6 bases, leaving 5 bases not matched to a gene. CDR1 SQVTM and CDR2 ANQGSEA come from the germline V gene.

This clone appeared a single time. This chain uses TRBV28 with TRBJ1-1; D possibly corresponds to TRBD1 (6 bases). The CDR3 totals 15 residues. Deletions cut 1 base from V and 0 bases from J, with 9 bases between. Germline CDR1 reads MDHEN; CDR2 reads SYDVKM. The CDR3 region is CASSLSDRLNTEAFF. CDR3 in DNA: TGTGCCAGCAGTTTATCGGACAGACTGAACACTGAAGCTTTCTTT. Full variable domain (missing parts from reference TRBV28 and TRBJ1-1): DVKVTQSSRYLVKRTGEKVFLECVQDMDHENMFWYRQDPGLGLRLIYFSYDVKMKEKGDIPEGYSVSREKKERFSLILESASTNQTSMYLCASSLSDRLNTEAFFGQGTRLTVV.

The J gene is TRBJ1-5, the V gene TRBV18; 9 bases are shared with TRBD1. Germline CDR1 is KGHSH and CDR2 is LQKENI. The V gene end was trimmed by 3 bases and the J gene end by 6 bases; junction bases not matched to a gene: 12. There are 17 residues in the CDR3. CDR3 bases: TGTGCCAGCTCACCCGAGAGGGGGGGACAGGGCTTTCAGCCCCAGCATTTT. This codes for CASSPERGGQGFQPQHF.

The V and J genes are TRBV4-1 and TRBJ1-1, with D perhaps matching TRBD1 (5 bases). Germline-derived CDR1 and CDR2 are MGHRA and YSYEKL. CDR3 length: 14 amino acids. The V gene lost 0 bases and the J gene lost 4 bases, with 9 bases spanning the gap. In DNA form, the CDR3 reads TGCGCCAGCAGCCAAGATCTCGGGGGCACTGAAGCTTTCTTT. This translates into CASSQDLGGTEAFF.

The chain has TRBV5-4 and TRBJ2-2, with 9 positions matching TRBD2. This CDR3 is built from 17 residues. Trimming cost V 4 bases and J 3 bases; bases outside gene matches: 10. The V gene's germline CDR1 is SGHNT and CDR2 YYREEE (reference sequence). The CDR3 protein is CASSRGWASGDTGELFF. The CDR3 region has the DNA TGTGCCAGCAGCCGAGGGTGGGCTAGCGGGGACACCGGGGAGCTGTTTTTT.

This clone showed up just once. The rearrangement uses TRBV10-2 and TRBJ1-1, with 7 bases that match TRBD1. The CDR3 covers 14 residues. Germline V CDR1 and CDR2: WSHSY, SAAADI. V lost 2 bases and J lost 4; bases outside the gene matches: 4. CDR3 region: CASSELRDSTEAFF. The CDR3 coding sequence is TGCGCCAGCAGTGAGCTACGGGACAGCACTGAAGCTTTCTTT.

The chain joins TRBV30 to TRBJ1-2; D ambiguous. Trimming stripped 0 bases from V and 7 bases from J, with 12 bases between. Looked up from germline, CDR1 is GTSNPN and CDR2 is SVGIG (reference sequence). The CDR3 extends over 13 amino acids. CDR3 sequence (DNA): TGTGCCTGGAGTGTCGGAGGGAGCACTGGCTACACCTTC. Translation: CAWSVGGSTGYTF.

This clone was recorded once. J is TRBJ1-3 and V is TRBV18; D might be TRBD1 (5 bases). This CDR3 region has 16 residues. With 0 bases removed from V and 4 bases from J, the gap between germline ends came to 13 bases. Germline values: CDR1 KGHSH, CDR2 LQKENI. CDR3 region: CASSPPLLTGGNTIYF. CDR3 DNA: TGTGCCAGCTCACCACCTCTTTTAACAGGCGGAAACACCATATATTTT.

This clone showed up just a few times. V usage is TRBV19 and J usage is TRBJ1-2; D uncertain. CDR3 length equals 15 residues. The ends were cut back, 1 base at V and 2 bases at J, with 11 bases in the middle. The V gene's germline CDR1 is LNHDA and CDR2 SQIVND (reference sequence). The CDR3 loop reads CASSIVGQTNYGYTF. The CDR3 nucleotides are TGTGCCAGTAGTATAGTTGGGCAGACGAACTATGGCTACACCTTC.

The chain recombines TRBV7-9 with TRBJ2-1; the match to TRBD2 covers 16 bases. V trimming: 5 bases; J trimming: 2 bases; junction bases outside the gene matches: 6. Looked up from germline, CDR1 is SEHNR and CDR2 is FQNEAQ (reference sequence). CDR3 length: 18 amino acids. This CDR3 is CASSPGLAGGPAYNEQFF. The CDR3 nucleotides are TGTGCCAGCAGCCCGGGACTAGCGGGAGGGCCGGCCTACAATGAGCAGTTCTTC.

This rearrangement joins TRBV12-5 to TRBJ1-2; D is undetermined. V lost 5 bases to trimming and J lost 8 bases, with 12 bases between them. This CDR3 is built from 12 residues. The V gene's germline CDR1 is LGHNT and CDR2 FRNRAP. In DNA form, the CDR3 reads TGTGCTAGTGGTGCTTCGACGGGGGGCTACACCTTC. Protein sequence: CASGASTGGYTF.

The V gene is TRBV5-1, the J gene TRBJ2-1, with 7 bases identical to TRBD1. Unmatched junction bases numbered 3, after V lost 0 bases and J lost 6 bases. Germline V gene data show CDR1 as SGHRS and CDR2 as YFSETQ. The CDR3 length is 14 residues. The chain's CDR3 is CASSLEDRSNEQFF. CDR3 in DNA: TGCGCCAGCAGCTTGGAGGACAGGAGCAATGAGCAGTTCTTC.

A single count supports this clone. The rearrangement uses TRBV30 and TRBJ1-5; 7 nucleotides match TRBD1. The CDR3 length is 17 residues. Germline V CDR1 and CDR2: GTSNPN, SVGIG (reference sequence). V lost 2 bases to trimming and J lost 0 bases; unmatched junction nucleotides: 10. In DNA form, the CDR3 reads TGTGCCTGGAGTACCTACCGGGACAGTTATAGCAATCAGCCCCAGCATTTT. This codes for CAWSTYRDSYSNQPQHF.

This clone has only one observation. The gene calls are TRBV19 and TRBJ2-5, with TRBD2 identical over 10 bases. J was trimmed by 3 bases and V by 5 bases; bases with no gene match: 9. Germline V gene sequence: CDR1 LNHDA, CDR2 SQIVND (reference sequence). This CDR3 comprises 16 residues. CDR3 amino acids: CASSSLAGEGEETQYF. The CDR3 DNA sequence: TGTGCCAGTAGTTCGCTAGCGGGAGAAGGCGAAGAGACCCAGTACTTC.

V usage is TRBV14 and J usage is TRBJ1-2, with 8 bases aligning to TRBD1. The CDR3 spans 15 residues. The V and J ends lost 0 bases and 4 bases, in that order; junction bases with no gene match: 4. Germline V lookup: CDR1 SGHDN, CDR2 FVKESK. The CDR3 sequence is CASSQDQGATYGYTF. The CDR3 nucleotides read TGTGCCAGCAGCCAAGATCAGGGGGCGACCTATGGCTACACCTTC.

V and J are TRBV7-8 and TRBJ2-1; perhaps TRBD1 as D (7 bases). The CDR3 has 15 residues. Per the germline V gene, CDR1 is SGHVS and CDR2 is FQNEAQ. The V gene lost 4 bases and the J gene lost 8 bases, with 18 bases spanning the gap. CDR3: CASSSSFRGAYEQFF. The CDR3 DNA sequence: TGTGCCAGCAGCTCCTCCTTCAGGGGGGCGTATGAGCAGTTCTTC.

The chain employs TRBV27 and TRBJ1-2; 12 bases match TRBD1. The CDR3 consists of 17 residues. The V segment lost 5 bases and the J segment 7 bases; nucleotides outside the gene matches: 14. Germline V gene lookup returns CDR1 MNHEY and CDR2 SMNVEV (reference sequence). CDR3: CASSPITGQGATAGYTF. In DNA, the CDR3 is TGTGCCAGCAGTCCTATAACGGGACAGGGGGCGACGGCTGGCTACACCTTC.

This clone has a single count. The CDR3 loop reads CASSMGQIETQYF. CDR3 coding DNA: TGTGCCAGCAGTATGGGACAGATAGAGACCCAGTACTTC. V gene TRBV6-5 combines with J gene TRBJ2-5; the match to TRBD1 covers 7 bases. V trimming: 5 bases; J trimming: 4 bases; junction bases outside the gene matches: 4. From germline, CDR1 is MNHEY and CDR2 SVGAGI. The CDR3 is 13 residues long.

This chain joins TRBV4-1 and TRBJ2-3; TRBD2 aligns across 14 bases. Germline values: CDR1 MGHRA, CDR2 YSYEKL. This CDR3 comprises 19 residues. J was trimmed by 0 bases and V by 2 bases; bases with no gene match: 7. CDR3: CASSQRAGLAGVSTDTQYF. DNA of the CDR3: TGCGCCAGCAGCCAAAGGGCGGGACTAGCGGGGGTTAGCACAGATACGCAGTATTTT.